This T cell receptor beta chain was profiled in a study of cytomegalovirus exposure and HLA in healthy donors. General study results and limits: CMV serostatus was the only recorded immune exposure for donors. Some V segments, TRBV6-2 and TRBV6-3 among them, were indistinguishable and were therefore excluded.

This CDR3 has 11 residues. The V and J ends lost 11 bases and 7 bases respectively, with 15 bases between them. Germline V lookup: CDR1 MDHEN, CDR2 SYDVKM. A word on this clone: Its antigen is unidentified.

13 Jbeta primers and 60 Vbeta primers were used for the PCR. Produced via immunoSEQ multiplex PCR; TCRdb's table is partial and in-frame only. The data show about 210,000 clones, with about 79% seen just once and 1.5% to 2% held by the top ten. The chain is built from TRBV28 and TRBJ2-7, with unresolved D. The TCR comes from a male donor in good health and CMV-seronegative. The sample was PBMCs. CDR3 sequence reads: CAALFPGEQYF. The CDR3 DNA reads TGTGCCGCCCTGTTCCCCGGGGAGCAGTACTTC.